The clone carrying this T cell receptor beta chain was seen many times. The sample comes from a study of spatial heterogeneity in lung cancer. Time point reported: blood at routine non-recurrence follow-up after resection. Tumor, nontumor lung or frozen PBMC supplied whole RNA, sequenced without sorting. Every cDNA TCR molecule received its own unique molecular identifier. TCRdb re-analysed the 5' RACE reads in MiXCR, keeping a single row per CDR3 protein. The repertoire holds some 30,000 distinct CDR3 sequences, with over 9.5% as singletons. V gave up 3 bases and J gave up 0 bases, with 12 bases separating them. This CDR3 has 16 amino acids. The germline gives CDR1 SNHLY, CDR2 FYNNEI.

Sample: PBMCs, taken at follow-up. J is TRBJ2-1 and V is TRBV2, with D unclear. This TCR derives from a female donor with early-stage non-small cell lung cancer. CDR3 DNA sequence: TGTGCCAGCAGTGATGTGGACGCCGGCTCCTACAATGAGCAGTTCTTC. It is translated as CASSDVDAGSYNEQFF.